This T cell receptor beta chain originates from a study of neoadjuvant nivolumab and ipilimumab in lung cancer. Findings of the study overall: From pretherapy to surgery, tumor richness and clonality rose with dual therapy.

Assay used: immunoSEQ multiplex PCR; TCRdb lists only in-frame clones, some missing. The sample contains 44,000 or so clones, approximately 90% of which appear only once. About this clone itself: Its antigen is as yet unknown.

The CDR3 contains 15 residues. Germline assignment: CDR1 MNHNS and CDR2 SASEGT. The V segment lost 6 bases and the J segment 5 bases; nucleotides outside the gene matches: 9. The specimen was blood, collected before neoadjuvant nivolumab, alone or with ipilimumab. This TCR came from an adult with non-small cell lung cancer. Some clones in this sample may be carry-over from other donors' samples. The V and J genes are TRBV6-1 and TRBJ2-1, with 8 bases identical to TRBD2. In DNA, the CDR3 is TGTGCCAGCAGACGCCTGACGGGAGGGGACAATGAGCAGTTCTTC. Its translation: CASRRLTGGDNEQFF.